These T cell receptor beta chains were read from a single sample in a study of blood T cells in healthy people across ages. TCRdb reanalysed the 5' RACE reads using MiXCR and keeps one entry per CDR3 protein. Of approximately 730,000 distinct CDR3 sequences in the sample, around half were seen once. The sequenced sample was blood. Source of these receptors: a man of 80 years or more in good health. The CDR3 runs from the conserved cysteine through the conserved F or W. The order of the fields is J gene, V gene, CDR3 protein.

j_call: TRBJ1-2; v_call: TRBV5-5; cdr3_aa: CASSTQGSPAGYTF
j_call: TRBJ2-1; v_call: TRBV10-3; cdr3_aa: CAISDSGVPYNEQFF
j_call: TRBJ1-2; v_call: TRBV5-1; cdr3_aa: CASSRGETGYGYTF
j_call: TRBJ2-7; v_call: TRBV20-1; cdr3_aa: CSARDPRTSPYEQYF
j_call: TRBJ2-1; v_call: TRBV9; cdr3_aa: CASSVAGRATHRTNEQFF
j_call: TRBJ2-1; v_call: TRBV20-1; cdr3_aa: CSARVPLAGYNEQFF
j_call: TRBJ1-1; v_call: TRBV29-1; cdr3_aa: CSVQGVSFGEAFF
j_call: TRBJ2-1; v_call: TRBV5-1; cdr3_aa: CASSSMPLTNEQFF
j_call: TRBJ1-5; v_call: TRBV4-1; cdr3_aa: CASSQGPQLNQPQHF
j_call: TRBJ2-7; v_call: TRBV28; cdr3_aa: CASSQSTSGNYEQYF
j_call: TRBJ2-7; v_call: TRBV6-2/TRBV6-3; cdr3_aa: CASSWAGKSEQYF
j_call: -; v_call: TRBV27; cdr3_aa: CASSLRELADYNEQFF
j_call: TRBJ2-7; v_call: TRBV20-1; cdr3_aa: CSAYAGTFYEQYF
j_call: -; v_call: TRBV9; cdr3_aa: CASSVAIGDEQYF
j_call: TRBJ2-3; v_call: TRBV20-1; cdr3_aa: CSARAAGVTDTQYF
j_call: TRBJ2-5; v_call: TRBV7-3; cdr3_aa: CASSFGPRVETQYF
j_call: -; v_call: TRBV20-1; cdr3_aa: CSARKAGGYEQYF
j_call: TRBJ2-1; v_call: TRBV6-4; cdr3_aa: CASSPVVGGGEQFF
j_call: TRBJ2-3; v_call: TRBV13; cdr3_aa: CASSRLRTVTDTQYF
j_call: TRBJ2-7; v_call: TRBV10-2; cdr3_aa: CASSMLRSYEQYF
j_call: TRBJ1-6; v_call: TRBV28; cdr3_aa: CASSLVDSPLHF
j_call: TRBJ2-4; v_call: TRBV12-3/TRBV12-4; cdr3_aa: CASTPSQGVMGKNIQYF
j_call: TRBJ2-7; v_call: TRBV12-3/TRBV12-4; cdr3_aa: CASSDASAEQYF
j_call: TRBJ2-4; v_call: TRBV6-1; cdr3_aa: CASSDYLAGGTLAKNIQYF
j_call: TRBJ2-7; v_call: TRBV3-1; cdr3_aa: CASSRPTSASGPFVEQYF
j_call: TRBJ1-2; v_call: TRBV6-5; cdr3_aa: CASSYARGPNYGYTF
j_call: TRBJ2-6; v_call: TRBV3-1; cdr3_aa: CASSQSKAGANVLTF
j_call: TRBJ2-7; v_call: TRBV24-1; cdr3_aa: CATSEGGLAGVSYEQYF
j_call: TRBJ2-1; v_call: TRBV5-1; cdr3_aa: CASSGTRAGRSYNEQFF
j_call: TRBJ2-3; v_call: TRBV29-1; cdr3_aa: CSVEKGSGTDTQYF
j_call: TRBJ1-2; v_call: TRBV20-1; cdr3_aa: CTQGGVKGYTF
j_call: -; v_call: TRBV28; cdr3_aa: CASSLSASGSHEQYF
j_call: TRBJ1-1; v_call: TRBV19; cdr3_aa: CASIRTGVGTEAFF
j_call: TRBJ2-1; v_call: TRBV7-2; cdr3_aa: CASSPWGHYNEQFF
j_call: -; v_call: TRBV3-1; cdr3_aa: CASSQDAGQGNEQYF
j_call: TRBJ2-1; v_call: TRBV20-1; cdr3_aa: CSAPGLADYNEQFF
j_call: TRBJ1-5; v_call: TRBV2; cdr3_aa: CASSETAGGNQPQHF
j_call: TRBJ2-7; v_call: TRBV10-2; cdr3_aa: CASSELPGTGGFGQYF
j_call: TRBJ2-1; v_call: TRBV6-5; cdr3_aa: CASSLSTVSYNKQFF
j_call: TRBJ1-2; v_call: TRBV7-2; cdr3_aa: CASSHKIPGQGASGYTF